The rows below give T cell receptor beta chains drawn from one sample of a study of blood T cell repertoires in COVID-19. Libraries were prepared by immunoSEQ multiplex PCR; TCRdb keeps only in-frame clonotypes and omits some of them. The sample has 300,000 to 400,000 clones, around 87% seen once; the top ten hold 2.5% to 3.5%. The sequenced sample consisted of peripheral blood. The receptor source for this set is a human donor in a cohort sampled during active COVID-19. The CDR3 runs from the conserved cysteine through the conserved F or W. The order of the fields is V gene, D gene, J gene, clone size, CDR3 protein, CDR3 DNA. D genes are given only for firm matches. Size is omitted from some rows. Given values are once, few, many or a class for expanded clones.

V: TRBV5-1; D: NA; J: TRBJ2-7; size: NA; CDR3: CASSSTAVTLEQYF; DNA: TGCGCCAGCAGCTCCACAGCCGTGACCCTAGAGCAGTACTTC
V: TRBV4-1; D: NA; J: TRBJ2-7; size: medium-sized; CDR3: CASSQEAQAWVDGQYF; DNA: TGCGCCAGCAGCCAAGAAGCACAGGCCTGGGTAGACGGGCAGTACTTC
V: TRBV5-6; D: TRBD2; J: TRBJ2-5; size: NA; CDR3: CASRRGLAQPEGQETQYF; DNA: TGTGCCAGCAGGAGGGGACTAGCGCAACCCGAGGGCCAAGAGACCCAGTACTTC
V: TRBV2; D: NA; J: TRBJ1-1; size: NA; CDR3: CASSETRSNTEAFF; DNA: TGTGCCAGCAGTGAGACAAGATCGAACACTGAAGCTTTCTTT
V: TRBV28; D: NA; J: TRBJ1-2; size: NA; CDR3: CASSFPGEEGGYTF; DNA: TGTGCCAGCAGTTTTCCCGGGGAGGAGGGAGGCTACACCTTC
V: TRBV25-1; D: NA; J: TRBJ2-1; size: NA; CDR3: CASRKGYQGDEQFF; DNA: TGTGCCAGCAGGAAAGGCTACCAGGGCGATGAGCAGTTCTTC
V: TRBV5-1; D: TRBD2; J: TRBJ2-3; size: NA; CDR3: CASSSLAGGNTDTQYF; DNA: TGCGCCAGCAGCTCTCTAGCGGGGGGGAACACAGATACGCAGTATTTT
V: TRBV3-1/TRBV3-2; D: NA; J: TRBJ2-1; size: NA; CDR3: CASSQGPGIGNEQFF; DNA: TGTGCCAGCAGCCAAGGGCCAGGGATTGGCAATGAGCAGTTCTTC
V: TRBV7-3; D: NA; J: TRBJ2-5; size: NA; CDR3: CASSLLAASGETQYF; DNA: TGTGCCAGCAGCTTATTGGCAGCCTCAGGGGAGACCCAGTACTTC
V: TRBV11-2; D: NA; J: TRBJ2-7; size: NA; CDR3: CASSPMLVDEQYF; DNA: TGTGCCAGCAGCCCCATGCTGGTAGACGAGCAGTACTTC
V: TRBV12-3/TRBV12-4; D: TRBD1; J: TRBJ2-1; size: once; CDR3: CATKGATYNEQFF; DNA: TGTGCCACCAAGGGGGCCACCTACAATGAGCAGTTCTTC
V: TRBV4-1; D: TRBD2; J: TRBJ2-1; size: NA; CDR3: CASSQVVSSGSSYNEQFF; DNA: TGCGCCAGCAGCCAAGTAGTGTCTAGCGGCAGCTCCTACAATGAGCAGTTCTTC
V: TRBV7-3; D: TRBD1; J: TRBJ1-1; size: NA; CDR3: CASSLWQGAGEAFF; DNA: TGTGCCAGCAGCTTATGGCAGGGGGCCGGTGAAGCTTTCTTT
V: TRBV19; D: NA; J: TRBJ1-3; size: NA; CDR3: CASNRYSGTGNTIYF; DNA: TGTGCCAGTAATCGGTACTCAGGAACTGGAAACACCATATATTTT
V: TRBV24-1; D: TRBD1; J: TRBJ2-7; size: NA; CDR3: CAPASPPDRDHEQYF; DNA: TGTGCCCCTGCCTCCCCCCCCGACAGGGACCACGAGCAGTACTTC
V: TRBV28; D: TRBD2; J: TRBJ2-1; size: NA; CDR3: CASSPIAGSTTGNEQFF; DNA: TGTGCCAGCAGTCCCATAGCGGGCTCTACGACGGGGAATGAGCAGTTCTTC
V: TRBV30; D: NA; J: TRBJ2-2; size: NA; CDR3: CAWSVPERRMNTGELFF; DNA: TGTGCCTGGAGTGTACCTGAGCGAAGGATGAACACCGGGGAGCTGTTTTTT
V: TRBV27; D: NA; J: TRBJ2-1; size: NA; CDR3: CASSLVAVDSYNEQFF; DNA: TGTGCCAGCAGTTTAGTGGCAGTCGACTCCTACAATGAGCAGTTCTTC
V: TRBV25-1; D: NA; J: TRBJ2-7; size: NA; CDR3: CASRRDSTYEQYF; DNA: TGTGCCAGCAGGCGGGACAGTACCTACGAGCAGTACTTC
V: TRBV4-2; D: NA; J: TRBJ2-2; size: NA; CDR3: CASSLPPGRGMGELFF; DNA: TGTGCCAGCAGCCTCCCACCGGGACGGGGGATGGGGGAGCTGTTTTTT
V: TRBV10-1; D: NA; J: TRBJ2-7; size: NA; CDR3: CASSEKGGEGSEQYF; DNA: TGCGCCAGCAGTGAGAAAGGGGGAGAGGGGTCCGAGCAGTACTTC
V: TRBV28; D: NA; J: TRBJ2-7; size: NA; CDR3: CASSNTDSLSGEQYF; DNA: TGTGCCAGCAGTAATACAGACAGTCTCTCCGGCGAGCAGTACTTC
V: TRBV19; D: NA; J: TRBJ2-3; size: NA; CDR3: CASSMAGRGGTDTQYF; DNA: TGTGCCAGTAGTATGGCGGGTCGGGGTGGGACAGATACGCAGTATTTT
V: TRBV5-1; D: NA; J: TRBJ2-2; size: few; CDR3: CASSFTGRTGELFF; DNA: TGCGCCAGCAGCTTTACAGGTCGCACCGGGGAGCTGTTTTTT